A selection of T cell receptor beta chains follows, all from one sample in a study of T cells in Graves' hyperthyroidism and ophthalmopathy. TCRdb reprocessed the multiplex PCR reads with MiXCR, giving one entry per CDR3 protein. The repertoire holds fewer than 350,000 distinct CDR3 sequences, with about 13% as singletons. The sample taken for sequencing was blood. All receptors derive from a woman aged 35 to 49 with Graves' hyperthyroidism. The CDR3 runs from the conserved cysteine through the conserved F or W. A D gene is named only where the DNA matches it firmly. Rows give clone size only sometimes, using once, few, many, or a class for an expanded clone.

d_call,cdr3_length,v_call,j_call,clone_size,cdr3_nt,cdr3_aa
TRBD2,17,TRBV24-1,TRBJ2-1,many,TGTGCCACCAGTGACCCCGGGACTAGCGGGAGCTACAATGAGCAGTTCTTC,CATSDPGTSGSYNEQFF
TRBD1,16,TRBV11-1,TRBJ2-1,many,TGTGCCAGCAGCTTAGAAGGGACAGTCCTTTACAATGAGCAGTTCTTC,CASSLEGTVLYNEQFF
.,13,TRBV12-3/TRBV12-4,TRBJ2-5,many,TGTGCCAGCAGTTTGTGGGGGCGAGAGACCCAGTACTTC,CASSLWGRETQYF
TRBD1,14,TRBV18,TRBJ1-1,many,TGTGCCAGCTCACCGACAGGGGGTAGAACTGAAGCTTTCTTT,CASSPTGGRTEAFF
.,13,TRBV2,TRBJ1-1,.,TGTGCCAGCAGGGAACAAAGGGACACTGAAGCTTTCTTT,CASREQRDTEAFF
.,13,TRBV12-3/TRBV12-4,TRBJ1-2,many,TGTGCCAGCACCGAGATCACAGGGTTCGGCTACACCTTC,CASTEITGFGYTF
TRBD2,13,TRBV13,TRBJ2-7,many,TGTGCCAGCAGCCCCCCAGCGGGAGGCGAGCAGTACTTC,CASSPPAGGEQYF
.,15,TRBV4-1,TRBJ1-1,few,TGCGCCAGCAGCCAAGATCCCCGACTGAACACTGAAGCTTTCTTT,CASSQDPRLNTEAFF
TRBD2,16,TRBV5-1,TRBJ2-7,few,TGCGCCAGCAGCTACTCCACTAGCGGGCCTCCCTACGAGCAGTACTTC,CASSYSTSGPPYEQYF
.,12,TRBV20-1,TRBJ2-1,many,TGCAGTGCTAGGGGACTCTACAATGAGCAGTTCTTC,CSARGLYNEQFF
TRBD2,14,TRBV29-1,TRBJ2-3,.,TGCAGCGTTGACACTAGCGGAAGCACAGATACGCAGTATTTT,CSVDTSGSTDTQYF
.,14,TRBV20-1,TRBJ2-3,.,TGCAGTGCCCGGGACAGCGGGCTTCCAGATACGCAGTATTTT,CSARDSGLPDTQYF
TRBD1,13,TRBV29-1,TRBJ2-1,many,TGCAGCACCGGGACAGACTCCTACAATGAGCAGTTCTTC,CSTGTDSYNEQFF
.,13,TRBV25-1,TRBJ1-2,.,TGTGCCAGCGGGGTTCAAGGTGGTTATGGCTACACCTTC,CASGVQGGYGYTF
TRBD1,16,TRBV2,TRBJ2-2,many,TGTGCCAGCAGGAATTTACAGGGGGCAAACACCGGGGAGCTGTTTTTT,CASRNLQGANTGELFF
TRBD2,14,TRBV29-1,TRBJ2-5,many,TGCAGCGCGGGACTAGCGGGAGGGCAGGAGACCCAGTACTTC,CSAGLAGGQETQYF
.,14,TRBV7-9,TRBJ2-2,many,TGTGCCAGCAGCTTAATCCCGAACACCGGGGAGCTGTTTTTT,CASSLIPNTGELFF
TRBD2,15,TRBV7-9,TRBJ2-1,many,TGTGCCAGCAGCGTAGGGGCAGCGGGAGAGAATGAGCAGTTCTTC,CASSVGAAGENEQFF
.,14,TRBV2,TRBJ2-2,many,TGTGCCACTAAGGGGCAGGGAAACACCGGGGAGCTGTTTTTT,CATKGQGNTGELFF
.,14,TRBV11-2,TRBJ1-6,few,TGTGCCAGCAGCTATTATTTGGGGAATTCACCCCTCCACTTT,CASSYYLGNSPLHF
.,15,TRBV14,TRBJ1-2,.,TGTGCCAGCAGCCAACACCCCAGGGCTAACTATGGCTACACCTTC,CASSQHPRANYGYTF
.,15,TRBV7-3,TRBJ2-2,.,TGTGCCAGCAGTTACCGGGGACCGAACACCGGGGAGCTGTTTTTT,CASSYRGPNTGELFF
.,15,TRBV7-8,TRBJ1-5,many,TGTGCCAGCAGCTTGGAGGGAATCGGGGGTCAGCCCCAGCATTTT,CASSLEGIGGQPQHF
.,13,TRBV5-1,TRBJ1-1,many,TGCGCCAGCAGCAGGGTGGGGAACACTGAAGCTTTCTTT,CASSRVGNTEAFF
TRBD1,16,TRBV28,TRBJ2-2,many,TGTGCCAGCAGTTCTTTATACGGGACAGACACCGGGGAGCTGTTTTTT,CASSSLYGTDTGELFF
TRBD2,15,TRBV5-1,TRBJ2-7,many,TGCGCCAGCAGCCCCCAGAGCGGGAGTAGGTACGAGCAGTACTTC,CASSPQSGSRYEQYF
TRBD1,18,TRBV28,TRBJ1-1,few,TGTGCCAGCAGTTTACCCTACGGTGGACAGGGGCCGAACACTGAAGCTTTCTTT,CASSLPYGGQGPNTEAFF
.,15,TRBV14,TRBJ1-2,.,TGTGCCAGCAGCCCCCTGGGAGCAGACACTTATGGCTACACCTTC,CASSPLGADTYGYTF
.,15,TRBV20-1,TRBJ2-7,many,TGCAGTGCTAGAGATCAGAGGCAGGGTAGCGACGAGCAGTACTTC,CSARDQRQGSDEQYF
.,11,TRBV10-3,TRBJ1-1,.,TGTGCCATCAGTGGGGGAACTGAAGCTTTCTTT,CAISGGTEAFF
.,15,TRBV7-9,TRBJ1-2,many,TGTGCCAGCAGCTTAGGTTACGGGACGGACTATGGCTACACCTTC,CASSLGYGTDYGYTF
TRBD2,14,TRBV10-3,TRBJ2-7,.,TGTGCCAGCAGTGCGGCTAGCGGGGCCTACGAGCAGTACTTC,CASSAASGAYEQYF
.,13,TRBV29-1,TRBJ2-7,.,TGCAGCGTCGTTAAAAGGGGCTCCTACGAGCAGTACTTC,CSVVKRGSYEQYF
TRBD1,14,TRBV6-5,TRBJ1-2,few,TGTGCCAGCAGTTGGAACAGGGGGCCCCATGGCTACACCTTC,CASSWNRGPHGYTF
.,14,TRBV7-2,TRBJ1-2,.,TGTGCCAGCAGCTTAGGACAGATGGACTATGGCTACACCTTC,CASSLGQMDYGYTF
.,15,TRBV9,TRBJ1-1,many,TGTGCCAGCACCCAATCCGGGGGAAGGGGCACTGAAGCTTTCTTT,CASTQSGGRGTEAFF
.,14,TRBV6-1,TRBJ1-4,many,TGTGCCAGCATCCAGGGAGACACTAATGAAAAACTGTTTTTT,CASIQGDTNEKLFF
TRBD1,15,TRBV10-3,TRBJ1-5,few,TGTGCCATCAGTGATGTGACAGGGGGTAATCAGCCCCAGCATTTT,CAISDVTGGNQPQHF